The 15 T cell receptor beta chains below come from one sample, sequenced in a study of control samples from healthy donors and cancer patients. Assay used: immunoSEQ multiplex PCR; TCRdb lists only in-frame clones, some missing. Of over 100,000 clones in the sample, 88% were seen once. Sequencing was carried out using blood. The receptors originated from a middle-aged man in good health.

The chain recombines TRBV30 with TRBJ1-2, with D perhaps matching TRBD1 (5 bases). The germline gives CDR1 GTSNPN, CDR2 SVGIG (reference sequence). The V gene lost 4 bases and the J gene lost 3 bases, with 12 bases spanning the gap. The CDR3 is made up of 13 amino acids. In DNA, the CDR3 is TGTGCCTGGAATACAGAGGGGCACTATGGCTACACCTTC. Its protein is CAWNTEGHYGYTF.

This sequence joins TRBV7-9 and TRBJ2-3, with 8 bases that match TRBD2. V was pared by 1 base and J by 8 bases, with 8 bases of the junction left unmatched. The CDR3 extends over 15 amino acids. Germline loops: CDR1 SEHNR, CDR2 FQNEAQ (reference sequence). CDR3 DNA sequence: TGTGCCAGCAGCTTAGGGTTAGGCGCGGGGGGTACGCAGTATTTT. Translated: CASSLGLGAGGTQYF. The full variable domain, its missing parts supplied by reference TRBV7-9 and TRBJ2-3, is DTGVSQNPRHKITKRGQNVTFRCDPISEHNRLYWYRQTLGQGPEFLTYFQNEAQLEKSRLLSDRFSAERPKGSFSTLEIQRTEQGDSAMYLCASSLGLGAGGTQYFGPGTRLTVL.

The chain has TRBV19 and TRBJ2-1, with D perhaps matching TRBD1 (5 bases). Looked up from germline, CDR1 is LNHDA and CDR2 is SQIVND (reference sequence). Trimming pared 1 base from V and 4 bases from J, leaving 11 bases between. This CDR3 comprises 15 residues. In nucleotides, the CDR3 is TGTGCCAGTAGTATAGCGGCAGGGAAATACAATGAGCAGTTCTTC. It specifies CASSIAAGKYNEQFF.

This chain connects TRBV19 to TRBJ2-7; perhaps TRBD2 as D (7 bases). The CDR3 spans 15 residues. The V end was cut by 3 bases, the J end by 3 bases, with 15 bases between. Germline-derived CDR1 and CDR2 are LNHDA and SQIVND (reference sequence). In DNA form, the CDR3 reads TGTGCCAGTAGTATTGGGGGGGCTGAGGGCTACGAGCAGTACTTC. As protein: CASSIGGAEGYEQYF.

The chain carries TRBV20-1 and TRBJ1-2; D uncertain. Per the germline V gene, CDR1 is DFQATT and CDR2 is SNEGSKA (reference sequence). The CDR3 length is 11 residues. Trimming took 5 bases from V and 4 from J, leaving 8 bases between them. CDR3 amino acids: CSALLPYGYTF. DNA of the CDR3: TGCAGTGCTCTCCTTCCCTATGGCTACACCTTC.

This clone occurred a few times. CDR3: CASSYSGALSNQPQHF. Written as DNA, the CDR3 is TGTGCCAGCAGTTACTCTGGGGCCCTTAGCAATCAGCCCCAGCATTTT. V is TRBV6-2 or TRBV6-3 and J is TRBJ1-5; possibly TRBD1 for D (5 bases). The CDR3 contains 16 residues. Trimming took off 0 bases at V and 0 bases at J, with 9 bases between the two ends. The V gene's germline CDR1 is MNHEY and CDR2 SVGEGT.

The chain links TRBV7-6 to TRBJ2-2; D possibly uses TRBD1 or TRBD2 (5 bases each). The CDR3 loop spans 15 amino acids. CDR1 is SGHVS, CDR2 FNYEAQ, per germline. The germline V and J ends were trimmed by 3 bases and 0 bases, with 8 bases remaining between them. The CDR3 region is CASSFGTTNTGELFF. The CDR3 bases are TGTGCCAGCAGCTTCGGGACCACGAACACCGGGGAGCTGTTTTTT.

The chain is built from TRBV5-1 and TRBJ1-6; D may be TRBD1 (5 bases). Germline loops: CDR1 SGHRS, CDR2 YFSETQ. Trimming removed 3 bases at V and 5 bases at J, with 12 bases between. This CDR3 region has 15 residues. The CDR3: CASSSAQGNNSPLHF. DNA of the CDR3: TGCGCCAGCAGCTCCGCTCAGGGAAATAATTCACCCCTCCACTTT.

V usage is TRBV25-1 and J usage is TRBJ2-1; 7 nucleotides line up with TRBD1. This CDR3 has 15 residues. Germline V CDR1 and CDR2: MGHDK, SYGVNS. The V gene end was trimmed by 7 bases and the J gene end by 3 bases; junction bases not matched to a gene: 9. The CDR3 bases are TGTGCCAGCAATAGGGGGACAGCTAACTACAATGAGCAGTTCTTC. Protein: CASNRGTANYNEQFF.

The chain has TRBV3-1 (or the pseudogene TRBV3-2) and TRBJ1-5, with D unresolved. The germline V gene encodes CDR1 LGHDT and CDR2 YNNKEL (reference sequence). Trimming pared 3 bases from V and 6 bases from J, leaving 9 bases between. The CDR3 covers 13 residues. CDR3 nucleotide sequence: TGTGCCAGCAGCCAGACGAGAAGTCAGCCCCAGCATTTT. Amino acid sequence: CASSQTRSQPQHF.

The CDR3 DNA sequence: TGTGCCAGCTCACCAGGCACAGGTCCTAATCAGCCCCAGCATTTT. It specifies CASSPGTGPNQPQHF. The chain has TRBV18 and TRBJ1-5; a weak D match, TRBD1 (5 bases). Germline CDR1 is KGHSH and CDR2 is LQKENI. The CDR3 length is 15 residues. V lost 2 bases, J lost 4 bases, and 12 bases lay in between.

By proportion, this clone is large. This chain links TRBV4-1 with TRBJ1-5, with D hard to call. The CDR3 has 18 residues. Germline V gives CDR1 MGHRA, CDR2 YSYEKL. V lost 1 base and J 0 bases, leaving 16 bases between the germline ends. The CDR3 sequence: CASSQVKKRPASNQPQHF. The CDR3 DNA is TGCGCCAGCAGCCAAGTTAAGAAGAGGCCAGCTAGCAATCAGCCCCAGCATTTT.

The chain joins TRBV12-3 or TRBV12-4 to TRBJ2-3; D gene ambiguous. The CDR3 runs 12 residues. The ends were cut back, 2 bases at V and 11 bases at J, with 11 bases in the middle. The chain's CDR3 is CASSLFLVGQYF. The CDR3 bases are TGTGCCAGCAGTTTATTTCTAGTCGGGCAGTATTTT.

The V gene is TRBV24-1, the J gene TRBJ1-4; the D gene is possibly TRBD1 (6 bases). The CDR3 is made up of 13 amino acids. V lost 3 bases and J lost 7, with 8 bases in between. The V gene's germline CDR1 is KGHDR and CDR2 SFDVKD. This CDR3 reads CATSDGGAEKLFF. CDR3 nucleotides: TGTGCCACCAGTGATGGGGGGGCTGAAAAACTGTTTTTT.

This CDR3 reads CASSPTQTSGGLYNEQFF. The CDR3 region has the DNA TGTGCCAGCTCACCGACGCAGACTAGCGGGGGCCTCTACAATGAGCAGTTCTTC. The rearrangement joins TRBV18 to TRBJ2-1, with 12 bases matching TRBD2. V lost 3 bases, J lost 3 bases, and 9 bases stayed unmatched. CDR3 length: 18 residues. Germline values: CDR1 KGHSH, CDR2 LQKENI.